This T cell receptor (beta chain) was captured by sequencing in a study of identical twins. Study results and limitations: Part of the zero-insertion signal could reflect confounding by invariant MAIT and iNKT cells.

Unique molecular identifiers were present on cDNA, and template switching added a universal primer site. TCRdb itself ran the 5' RACE reads through MiXCR, one entry per CDR3 protein. The sample lists some 710,000 distinct CDR3 sequences; 5.5% to 6.5% were seen once. This clonotype was seen more than once but under ten times. Its antigen remains unknown. The CDR3 has 16 amino acids. CDR1 and CDR2 from the germline V gene are SGHRS and YFSETQ. Germline trimming cut 4 bases from V and 5 bases from J; bases unmatched to any gene: 9. The material sequenced was naive T cells sorted from blood. The TCR comes from a man between 18 and 29 years old in good health. The rearrangement uses TRBV5-1 and TRBJ1-6, with TRBD1 identical over 7 bases. In DNA form, the CDR3 reads TGCGCCAGCAGCCCGGAAGGGACAGCGAATAATTCACCCCTCCACTTT. Its protein is CASSPEGTANNSPLHF.